These T cell receptor beta chains were read from a single sample in a study of PD-L1 blockade in urothelial cancer. The assay was immunoSEQ multiplex PCR, and TCRdb's table has in-frame clones only and misses some. The profile shows some 100,000 clones, roughly nine tenths of them singletons. Specimen: PBMCs, collected around atezolizumab (anti-PD-L1) treatment. Every receptor here comes from a woman older than 75 with urothelial cancer. The CDR3 runs from the conserved cysteine through the conserved F or W. A D gene is named only where the DNA matches it firmly. The size of a clone is reported for some rows only, either as once, few or many, or as a class for expanded clones.

CDR3nt: TGTGCCAGCAGCGTAGACGTAGCGGGCTACTACAATGAGCAGTTCTTC
CDR3aa: CASSVDVAGYYNEQFF
j_gene: TRBJ2-1
v_gene: TRBV9
abundance: once
d_gene: TRBD2

CDR3nt: TGTGCCAGCACTTCAACAGGGGGTTTCACCTACGAGCAGTACTTC
CDR3aa: CASTSTGGFTYEQYF
j_gene: TRBJ2-7
v_gene: TRBV6-5
abundance: -
d_gene: TRBD1

CDR3nt: TGTGCCAGCAGGGGGCCAGGCTACGAGCAGTACTTC
CDR3aa: CASRGPGYEQYF
j_gene: TRBJ2-7
v_gene: TRBV27
abundance: -
d_gene: -

CDR3nt: TGTGCCAGCAGCCCTAGGTCCGGGGAGCTGTTTTTT
CDR3aa: CASSPRSGELFF
j_gene: TRBJ2-2
v_gene: TRBV7-3
abundance: -
d_gene: -

CDR3nt: TGTGCCAGCAGCTCCTACAGGGGGCCTGACACTGAAGCTTTCTTT
CDR3aa: CASSSYRGPDTEAFF
j_gene: TRBJ1-1
v_gene: TRBV7-8
abundance: -
d_gene: TRBD1

CDR3nt: TGTGCCAGTAAAGGTCCGTCGGGGGGAGCTAACACTGAAGCTTTCTTT
CDR3aa: CASKGPSGGANTEAFF
j_gene: TRBJ1-1
v_gene: TRBV19
abundance: -
d_gene: -

CDR3nt: TGCAGCGTTTACCGTGAGGTGATATACAATGAGCAGTTCTTC
CDR3aa: CSVYREVIYNEQFF
j_gene: TRBJ2-1
v_gene: TRBV29-1
abundance: -
d_gene: -

CDR3nt: TGTGCCACCAGCAGAGGACCCTCTAGCGCACTCTACGAGCAGTACTTC
CDR3aa: CATSRGPSSALYEQYF
j_gene: TRBJ2-7
v_gene: TRBV15
abundance: -
d_gene: -

CDR3nt: TGTGCCAGCAGCTTTACTAGCGGTCGGAACACCGGGGAGCTGTTTTTT
CDR3aa: CASSFTSGRNTGELFF
j_gene: TRBJ2-2
v_gene: TRBV7-3
abundance: -
d_gene: TRBD2

CDR3nt: TGTGCCAGCAGCCAAGGACTAGGGGTTCGCGAGCAGTACTTC
CDR3aa: CASSQGLGVREQYF
j_gene: TRBJ2-7
v_gene: TRBV14
abundance: -
d_gene: -

CDR3nt: TGTGCCAGCAACGGGAACACCGGGGAGCTGTTTTTT
CDR3aa: CASNGNTGELFF
j_gene: TRBJ2-2
v_gene: TRBV7-9
abundance: few
d_gene: -

CDR3nt: TGTGCCAGCAGTCCCCGGACAGGGGGCCCCTACGAGCAGTACTTC
CDR3aa: CASSPRTGGPYEQYF
j_gene: TRBJ2-7
v_gene: TRBV27
abundance: -
d_gene: TRBD1

CDR3nt: TGTGCCAGCAGCCTCGGGACAGGTGGTCTGGAAGGAAACACCATATATTTT
CDR3aa: CASSLGTGGLEGNTIYF
j_gene: TRBJ1-3
v_gene: TRBV4-2
abundance: -
d_gene: TRBD1

CDR3nt: TGTGCCAGCAGCCACCCCCGCCTAGCGGGAGGCAATGAGCAGTTCTTC
CDR3aa: CASSHPRLAGGNEQFF
j_gene: TRBJ2-1
v_gene: TRBV7-9
abundance: -
d_gene: TRBD2

CDR3nt: TGCGCCAGCAGAATGACAGGGGTAACCGGGGAGCTGTTTTTT
CDR3aa: CASRMTGVTGELFF
j_gene: TRBJ2-2
v_gene: TRBV5-1
abundance: -
d_gene: TRBD1

CDR3nt: TGTGCCAGCAGCACTACAGATACGCAGTATTTT
CDR3aa: CASSTTDTQYF
j_gene: TRBJ2-3
v_gene: TRBV7-8
abundance: -
d_gene: -

CDR3nt: TGTGCCAGCAGCGTAACCAACGACAGGGGCGAGCAGTACTTC
CDR3aa: CASSVTNDRGEQYF
j_gene: TRBJ2-7
v_gene: TRBV9
abundance: -
d_gene: TRBD1

CDR3nt: TGTGCCAGTAGTATAGGCACAGGGGGCATCTATGGCTACACCTTC
CDR3aa: CASSIGTGGIYGYTF
j_gene: TRBJ1-2
v_gene: TRBV19
abundance: once
d_gene: TRBD1

CDR3nt: TGTGCCAGTAGTATCCTCTCAGGGGTTGGGGCCAACGTCCTGACTTTC
CDR3aa: CASSILSGVGANVLTF
j_gene: TRBJ2-6
v_gene: TRBV19
abundance: -
d_gene: -

CDR3nt: TGTGCCAGCAGCGCCACTAGCGGGCCCTACGAGCAGTACTTC
CDR3aa: CASSATSGPYEQYF
j_gene: TRBJ2-7
v_gene: TRBV7-8
abundance: -
d_gene: TRBD2

CDR3nt: TGTGCCAGCAGCCAGCAAAGGGGGAAAAACACTGAAGCTTTCTTT
CDR3aa: CASSQQRGKNTEAFF
j_gene: TRBJ1-1
v_gene: TRBV7-9
abundance: -
d_gene: -

CDR3nt: TGCAGCTCCCGGGACAGGGGGGACGAAAAACTGTTTTTT
CDR3aa: CSSRDRGDEKLFF
j_gene: TRBJ1-4
v_gene: TRBV29-1
abundance: few
d_gene: TRBD1

CDR3nt: TGTGCCAGCAGCTTCGGGACTAGCCCGACCGGGGAGCTGTTTTTT
CDR3aa: CASSFGTSPTGELFF
j_gene: TRBJ2-2
v_gene: TRBV13
abundance: -
d_gene: TRBD2

CDR3nt: TGTGCCAGCTCACCACGGGGGACAGCGAACACTGAAGCTTTCTTT
CDR3aa: CASSPRGTANTEAFF
j_gene: TRBJ1-1
v_gene: TRBV18
abundance: -
d_gene: TRBD1

CDR3nt: TGCGCCAGCAGTGAGGGGGTAGCGGGGCCCTACGAGCAGTACTTC
CDR3aa: CASSEGVAGPYEQYF
j_gene: TRBJ2-7
v_gene: TRBV10-1
abundance: -
d_gene: TRBD2

CDR3nt: TGTGCCAGCAGTACCACAGGAAATCCCGTCTATGGCTACACCTTC
CDR3aa: CASSTTGNPVYGYTF
j_gene: TRBJ1-2
v_gene: TRBV6-5
abundance: -
d_gene: -

CDR3nt: TGCGCCAGCAGCTTGGGCGCGACCAATAAGAAGATTCGGGGCAATGAGCAGTTCTTC
CDR3aa: CASSLGATNKKIRGNEQFF
j_gene: TRBJ2-1
v_gene: TRBV5-1
abundance: -
d_gene: -

CDR3nt: TGTGCCAGCAGTCCCTCGGGACTCGGCCACGAGCAGTACTTC
CDR3aa: CASSPSGLGHEQYF
j_gene: TRBJ2-7
v_gene: TRBV28
abundance: few
d_gene: -

CDR3nt: TGCGCCAGCAGCTTGGCAACGAGCGGACTAGCGGGAGGGCCTGAGCAGTTCTTC
CDR3aa: CASSLATSGLAGGPEQFF
j_gene: TRBJ2-1
v_gene: TRBV5-1
abundance: once
d_gene: TRBD2

CDR3nt: TGTGCCAGCAGCCCCGCCGGGACAGGCGTTAACACCGGGGAGCTGTTTTTT
CDR3aa: CASSPAGTGVNTGELFF
j_gene: TRBJ2-2
v_gene: TRBV5-4
abundance: -
d_gene: TRBD1

CDR3nt: TGTGCCAGCAGGCACAGTCCCCTTAGCAATCAGCCCCAGCATTTT
CDR3aa: CASRHSPLSNQPQHF
j_gene: TRBJ1-5
v_gene: TRBV27
abundance: -
d_gene: -

CDR3nt: TGTGCCATCAGTGGCGGGGTGATGAACACTGAAGCTTTCTTT
CDR3aa: CAISGGVMNTEAFF
j_gene: TRBJ1-1
v_gene: TRBV10-3
abundance: -
d_gene: -

CDR3nt: TGCAGCGCCGACAGCATCGGTGCTAACTATGGCTACACCTTC
CDR3aa: CSADSIGANYGYTF
j_gene: TRBJ1-2
v_gene: TRBV29-1
abundance: -
d_gene: -

CDR3nt: TGTGCCAGCAGTCCCACACAGGGGCGCGGGCAGCCCCAGCATTTT
CDR3aa: CASSPTQGRGQPQHF
j_gene: TRBJ1-5
v_gene: TRBV28
abundance: few
d_gene: TRBD1

CDR3nt: TGTGCCAGTAGTGTTCGTTCCGGGCAGCCCCAGCATTTT
CDR3aa: CASSVRSGQPQHF
j_gene: TRBJ1-5
v_gene: TRBV19
abundance: -
d_gene: -

CDR3nt: TGTGCCAGCAGGCGACAGGGGGACAATCAGCCCCAGCATTTT
CDR3aa: CASRRQGDNQPQHF
j_gene: TRBJ1-5
v_gene: TRBV28
abundance: -
d_gene: TRBD1

CDR3nt: TGTGCCTGGAATCAAGGTCGGGATCAGCCCCAGCATTTT
CDR3aa: CAWNQGRDQPQHF
j_gene: TRBJ1-5
v_gene: TRBV30
abundance: few
d_gene: -

CDR3nt: TGTGCCAGCAGTGAATCTAGCGGGAGCATCACAGATACGCAGTATTTT
CDR3aa: CASSESSGSITDTQYF
j_gene: TRBJ2-3
v_gene: TRBV6-1
abundance: -
d_gene: TRBD2

CDR3nt: TGTGCCAGTAGTATAGTCCCCCCTCGGGGGACCTATGGCTACACCTTC
CDR3aa: CASSIVPPRGTYGYTF
j_gene: TRBJ1-2
v_gene: TRBV19
abundance: -
d_gene: -

CDR3nt: TGTGCCAGCTCACGGGGACTAGCGGGAGGACTCGAGCAGTACTTC
CDR3aa: CASSRGLAGGLEQYF
j_gene: TRBJ2-7
v_gene: TRBV18
abundance: -
d_gene: TRBD2

CDR3nt: TGTGCCAGTAGTATCCCCACAGCTACTAACTATGGCTACACCTTC
CDR3aa: CASSIPTATNYGYTF
j_gene: TRBJ1-2
v_gene: TRBV19
abundance: -
d_gene: -

CDR3nt: TGTGCCAGCAGTTCTGGACAGCAGTTTGACAATGAGCAGTTCTTC
CDR3aa: CASSSGQQFDNEQFF
j_gene: TRBJ2-1
v_gene: TRBV28
abundance: -
d_gene: -

CDR3nt: TGTGCCAGCAGCCAAACGACAGGGGTAGGGGAAAAACTGTTTTTT
CDR3aa: CASSQTTGVGEKLFF
j_gene: TRBJ1-4
v_gene: TRBV7-9
abundance: -
d_gene: TRBD1

CDR3nt: TGTGCCAGCAGCTTGGAGGGACAGGGGGCCTACGAGCAGTACTTC
CDR3aa: CASSLEGQGAYEQYF
j_gene: TRBJ2-7
v_gene: TRBV11-2
abundance: -
d_gene: TRBD1

CDR3nt: TGTGCCAGTAGTATCGAGGCTAGCGGCGGGGAGACCCAGTACTTC
CDR3aa: CASSIEASGGETQYF
j_gene: TRBJ2-5
v_gene: TRBV19
abundance: -
d_gene: TRBD2

CDR3nt: TGTGCCAGCAGCCAATGGACAGCCAACTATGGCTACACCTTC
CDR3aa: CASSQWTANYGYTF
j_gene: TRBJ1-2
v_gene: TRBV7-3
abundance: -
d_gene: -

CDR3nt: TGTGCCAGCAGTCGTCGGTCGGGGGAGACCCAGTACTTC
CDR3aa: CASSRRSGETQYF
j_gene: TRBJ2-5
v_gene: TRBV25-1
abundance: few
d_gene: -

CDR3nt: TGTGCCAGTAGTGACAGGGGGCGCTTAGGCACTGAAGCTTTCTTT
CDR3aa: CASSDRGRLGTEAFF
j_gene: TRBJ1-1
v_gene: TRBV19
abundance: -
d_gene: TRBD1

CDR3nt: TGTGCCAGCAGCTACAGGAGCGGGAGCTACAATGAGCAGTTCTTC
CDR3aa: CASSYRSGSYNEQFF
j_gene: TRBJ2-1
v_gene: TRBV5-6
abundance: -
d_gene: TRBD2

CDR3nt: TGCGCCAGCAGCCCACACTCGGCAGGTCAAGAGACCCAGTACTTC
CDR3aa: CASSPHSAGQETQYF
j_gene: TRBJ2-5
v_gene: TRBV5-1
abundance: -
d_gene: -